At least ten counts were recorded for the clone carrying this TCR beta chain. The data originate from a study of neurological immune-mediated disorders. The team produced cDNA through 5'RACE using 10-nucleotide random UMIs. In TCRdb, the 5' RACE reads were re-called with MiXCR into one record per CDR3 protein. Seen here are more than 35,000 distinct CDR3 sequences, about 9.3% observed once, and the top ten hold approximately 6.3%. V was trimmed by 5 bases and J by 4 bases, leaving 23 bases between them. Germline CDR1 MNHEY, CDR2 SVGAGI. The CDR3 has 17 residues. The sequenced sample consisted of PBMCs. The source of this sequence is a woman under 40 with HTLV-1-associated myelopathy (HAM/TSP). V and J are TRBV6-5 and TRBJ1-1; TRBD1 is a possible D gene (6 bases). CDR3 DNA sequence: TGTGCCAGCAGTATAAGGGGGACTTCAGGGGTGGCCACTGAAGCTTTCTTT. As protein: CASSIRGTSGVATEAFF.